This is a list of T cell receptor beta chains from one sample in a study of blood T cell repertoires in COVID-19. Produced via immunoSEQ multiplex PCR; TCRdb's table is partial and in-frame only. The table lists some 42,000 clones, around 81% of them singletons. The sequencing input was peripheral blood. The origin of the receptors is a man aged 50-60 years with active COVID-19. Both conserved end residues are part of each CDR3. D genes are given only for firm matches.

CDR3: CASSIGLAGDYNEQFF
DNA: TGTGCCAGCAGCATCGGACTAGCGGGAGACTACAATGAGCAGTTCTTC
J: TRBJ2-1
V: TRBV5-6
D: TRBD2

CDR3: CASSDGGALTDTQYF
DNA: TGCGCCAGCAGCGACGGCGGGGCCCTCACAGATACGCAGTATTTT
J: TRBJ2-3
V: TRBV10-2
D: -

CDR3: CASSLSGGRRGDTQYF
DNA: TGTGCCAGCAGCTTATCGGGGGGCCGTAGAGGAGATACGCAGTATTTT
J: TRBJ2-3
V: TRBV7-2
D: -

CDR3: CASSPETGNAEAFF
DNA: TGTGCCAGCAGTCCCGAGACAGGGAACGCTGAAGCTTTCTTT
J: TRBJ1-1
V: TRBV28
D: TRBD1

CDR3: CASSQKRQTETQYF
DNA: TGCGCCAGCAGTCAAAAGAGACAGACGGAGACCCAGTACTTC
J: TRBJ2-5
V: TRBV23-1
D: -

CDR3: CAITPQDRVYGYTF
DNA: TGTGCCATTACTCCCCAAGACAGGGTCTATGGCTACACCTTC
J: TRBJ1-2
V: TRBV28
D: TRBD1

CDR3: CASSIQFYNEQFF
DNA: TGTGCCAGCAGCATACAATTCTACAATGAGCAGTTCTTC
J: TRBJ2-1
V: TRBV7-3
D: -

CDR3: CSASHSGRAGRNEQFF
DNA: TGCAGTGCTAGTCATAGCGGGCGGGCGGGGCGGAATGAGCAGTTCTTC
J: TRBJ2-1
V: TRBV20-1
D: TRBD2

CDR3: CASNSLGGGRYNEQFF
DNA: TGTGCCAGTAACTCCTTGGGCGGGGGGCGCTACAATGAGCAGTTCTTC
J: TRBJ2-1
V: TRBV19
D: TRBD2

CDR3: CATSRGGGRTDTQYF
DNA: TGTGCCACCAGCAGAGGGGGCGGAAGGACAGATACGCAGTATTTT
J: TRBJ2-3
V: TRBV24-1
D: TRBD1

CDR3: CASTNSGGSTDTQYF
DNA: TGTGCCAGCACTAATAGCGGGGGAAGCACAGATACGCAGTATTTT
J: TRBJ2-3
V: TRBV6-4
D: TRBD2

CDR3: CASTSGEGTEAFF
DNA: TGTGCCAGCACCTCGGGCGAGGGCACTGAAGCTTTCTTT
J: TRBJ1-1
V: TRBV2
D: -

CDR3: CASSRGTYEQYF
DNA: TGTGCCAGCAGCAGGGGAACTTACGAGCAGTACTTC
J: TRBJ2-7
V: TRBV5-8
D: -

CDR3: CASSLDAFVVIYEQYF
DNA: TGTGCCAGCAGCTTGGATGCGTTTGTGGTCATCTACGAGCAGTACTTC
J: TRBJ2-7
V: TRBV5-5
D: -

CDR3: CASSLAGANVLTF
DNA: TGTGCCAGCAGCCTCGCTGGGGCCAACGTCCTGACTTTC
J: TRBJ2-6
V: TRBV7-6
D: -

CDR3: CASSQEVTWSAHPLHF
DNA: TGCGCCAGCAGCCAAGAAGTAACTTGGAGTGCTCACCCCCTCCACTTT
J: TRBJ1-6
V: TRBV4-1
D: -

CDR3: CASSFSVGEAANVLTF
DNA: TGTGCCAGTAGTTTTTCTGTGGGTGAGGCGGCCAACGTCCTGACTTTC
J: TRBJ2-6
V: TRBV19
D: -

CDR3: CATSREGAEANEQFF
DNA: TGTGCCACCAGCAGAGAGGGGGCTGAGGCGAATGAGCAGTTCTTC
J: TRBJ2-1
V: TRBV15
D: -